A single sample gave rise to the 28 T cell receptor beta chains below, sequenced in a study of T cells in Graves' hyperthyroidism and ophthalmopathy. Amplification targeted TCR beta CDR3 regions from RNA transcripts. First-round RT-PCR with HTBI primers amplified the TCR CDR3 region. TCRdb re-derived calls from the multiplex PCR reads in MiXCR, one entry per CDR3 protein. The table records about 500,000 distinct CDR3 sequences, around an eighth of them present only once. The sequencing input was blood. All receptors come from a woman aged 18-29 years with Graves' hyperthyroidism.

This clonotype was observed a few times. The chain links TRBV29-1 to TRBJ2-7, with TRBD1 identical over 9 bases. V was pared by 1 base and J by 5 bases, with 9 bases of the junction left unmatched. The CDR3 is 15 amino acids. Germline CDR1 and CDR2: SQVTM and ANQGSEA. Written as DNA, the CDR3 is TGCAGCGTTGAAGTCACGAAACAGGGGGCTGACGAGCAGTACGTC. Translating it yields CSVEVTKQGADEQYV.

At least ten counts were recorded for this clonotype. The chain carries TRBV10-3 and TRBJ2-2, with D possibly being TRBD2 (6 bases). Germline V lookup: CDR1 ENHRY, CDR2 SYGVKD. The V end was cut by 0 bases, the J end by 4 bases, with 9 bases between. This CDR3 has 15 residues. The CDR3 nucleotides are TGTGCCATCAGTGAGTCTGGCGGGACCACCGGGGAGCTGTTTTTT. Protein sequence: CAISESGGTTGELFF.

With respect to this clonotype: One base away lies a much larger clone, so this may be a sequencing read error. The J gene is TRBJ1-1, the V gene TRBV13; D call uncertain. CDR3 length: 11 amino acids. Germline CDR1 is PRHDT and CDR2 is FYEKMQ (reference sequence). Trimming took off 3 bases at V and 5 bases at J, with 4 bases between the two ends. CDR3 sequence: CASSFWTEAFF. The CDR3 bases are TGTGCCAGCAGCTTTTGGACTGAAGCTTTCTTT. Combining the CDR3 with reference TRBV13 and TRBJ1-1 gives the whole variable domain AAGVIQSPRHLIKEKRETATLKCYPIPRHDTVYWYQQGPGQDPQFLISFYEKMQSDKGSIPDRFSAQQFSDYHSELNMSSLELGDSALYFCASSFWTEAFFGQGTRLTVV.

This clonotype has ten or more counts. This chain connects TRBV5-1 to TRBJ2-7, with a possible D match to TRBD2 (6 bases). Trimming shortened V by 0 bases and J by 7 bases, and 11 bases separated the two germline ends. This CDR3 has 13 residues. Looked up from germline, CDR1 is SGHRS and CDR2 is YFSETQ. The CDR3 loop is CASSLGMGGEQYF. The CDR3 nucleotides are TGCGCCAGCAGCTTGGGGATGGGGGGAGAGCAGTACTTC.

This clonotype occurred many times. The chain employs TRBV27 and TRBJ2-5; D is uncertain. Germline V lookup: CDR1 MNHEY, CDR2 SMNVEV (reference sequence). Trimming stripped 6 bases from V and 4 bases from J, with 15 bases between. This CDR3 is 14 amino acids long. The CDR3 DNA is TGTGCCAGCAGCCCCCGGTTGTTAGGAGAGACCCAGTACTTC. Encoded protein: CASSPRLLGETQYF.

The chain is built from TRBV6-1 and TRBJ2-5; D is perhaps TRBD1 or TRBD2 (5 bases each). With 8 bases removed from V and 7 bases from J, the gap between germline ends came to 17 bases. Germline-derived CDR1 and CDR2 are MNHNS and SASEGT. This CDR3 region has 13 residues. Here the CDR3 reads CASRGRGHGTQYF. The CDR3 nucleotides read TGTGCCAGCCGCGGTCGGGGCCATGGGACCCAGTACTTC.

This chain connects TRBV19 to TRBJ1-5; 7 bases match TRBD1. Losses at the gene ends were 9 bases for V and 0 bases for J; bases not matched to a gene: 5. Germline V gene data show CDR1 as LNHDA and CDR2 as SQIVND (reference sequence). The CDR3 spans 14 residues. CDR3 amino acids: CASLDRTSNQPQHF. The CDR3 DNA reads as TGTGCCAGCTTGGACAGGACTAGCAATCAGCCCCAGCATTTT.

This clonotype was picked up a small number of times. The chain combines TRBV5-1 with TRBJ1-5, with D hard to call. The germline V and J ends were trimmed by 0 bases and 7 bases, with 8 bases remaining between them. The CDR3 consists of 13 residues. The V gene's germline CDR1 is SGHRS and CDR2 YFSETQ. CDR3 DNA sequence: TGCGCCAGCAGCTTGGAAGGGAGGCAGCCCCAGCATTTT. Amino acid sequence: CASSLEGRQPQHF.

In nucleotides, the CDR3 is TGTGCCACCAGCAGAGAAGTAACAGCGGGGCTCCGCGGTGAGCAGTACTTC. This codes for CATSREVTAGLRGEQYF. The rearrangement joins TRBV15 to TRBJ2-7; 7 positions match TRBD2. The CDR3 loop spans 17 amino acids. Trimming took 0 bases from V and 7 from J; bases not matched to a gene: 15. Germline CDR1 reads LNHNV; CDR2 reads YYDKDF (reference sequence).

This clonotype was picked up many times. The V call is TRBV12-3 or TRBV12-4, the J call TRBJ1-5; D unclear. CDR3 length: 12 amino acids. Trimming took off 1 base at V and 6 bases at J, with 4 bases between the two ends. The CDR3 nucleotides read TGTGCCAGCAGTTTAGACGGTCAGCCCCAGCATTTT. Its translation is CASSLDGQPQHF.

Concerning this clonotype itself: Since a much larger clone is just one base distant, this may be a read error. This rearrangement joins TRBV18 to TRBJ2-7; TRBD2 might be the D (5 bases). CDR1 is KGHSH and CDR2 is LQKENI in the germline V gene. Trimming took 2 bases from V and 7 from J, leaving 12 bases between them. CDR3 size: 13 residues. The CDR3 sequence: CASSPEGLREQYV. CDR3 nucleotide sequence: TGTGCCAGCTCACCAGAGGGTCTCAGGGAGCAGTACGTC.

This clonotype was found a few times. This clone may be a read error of a much larger clone one base away. This sequence joins TRBV2 and TRBJ2-4, with D possibly matching TRBD2 (5 bases). Germline V CDR1 and CDR2: SNHLY, FYNNEI. The CDR3 sequence is 12 residues long. CDR3 nucleotide sequence: TGTGCCATCAGTGCGATGAGGGACATTCAGTACTTC. Translating gives CAISAMRDIQYF.

This chain connects TRBV7-3 to TRBJ1-2; 8 nucleotides align to TRBD1. In germline, CDR1 is SGHTA, CDR2 FQGTGA. Losses at the gene ends were 2 bases for V and 3 bases for J; bases not matched to a gene: 5. This CDR3 comprises 15 residues. CDR3 region: CASSLGQGVDYGYTF. Here the CDR3 DNA reads TGTGCCAGCAGCTTAGGACAGGGAGTCGACTATGGCTACACCTTC.

This clonotype was seen a handful of times. Germline and junction disagree at one end, which may indicate a read error. CDR3 protein: CASSLGVYEQFF. The CDR3 bases are TGTGCCAGCAGTTTGGGGGTCTATGAGCAGTTCTTC. The chain uses TRBV5-6 and TRBJ2-1; D possibly uses TRBD1 or TRBD2 (5 bases each). Germline CDR1 reads SGHDT; CDR2 reads YYEEEE. This CDR3 spans 12 amino acids.

The chain couples TRBV4-1 to TRBJ1-1; D unresolved. Looked up from germline, CDR1 is MGHRA and CDR2 is YSYEKL. The ends were cut back, 1 base at V and 0 bases at J, with 9 bases in the middle. This CDR3 spans 15 amino acids. CDR3 in DNA: TGCGCCAGCAGCCAAGTACGACCGATGAACACTGAAGCTTTCTTT. Translation gives CASSQVRPMNTEAFF.

This clonotype has a count of ten or more. This chain uses TRBV18 with TRBJ1-3; a weak D match, TRBD1 (5 bases). The CDR3 spans 14 residues. Germline V gene data show CDR1 as KGHSH and CDR2 as LQKENI. The V and J ends lost 4 bases and 0 bases respectively, with 7 bases between them. CDR3 loop: CASSRGSSGNTIYF. The CDR3, as DNA: TGTGCCAGCTCACGGGGGAGCTCTGGAAACACCATATATTTT.

This clonotype was recorded many times. The chain carries TRBV27 and TRBJ2-7; 7 nucleotides match TRBD1. J was trimmed by 2 bases and V by 6 bases; bases with no gene match: 10. Germline-derived CDR1 and CDR2 are MNHEY and SMNVEV (reference sequence). This CDR3 comprises 15 residues. CDR3 coding DNA: TGTGCCAGCAGCGAAGCGACAGGGCAGACCTACGAGCAGTACTTC. Amino acids: CASSEATGQTYEQYF.

The table lists this clonotype with many counts. The rearrangement links TRBV11-3 to TRBJ2-3, with 7 bases fitting TRBD2. The CDR3 runs to 17 residues. V shed 1 base and J 3 bases; nucleotides not matched to a gene: 10. Germline V CDR1 and CDR2: SGHNT, YENEEA. The CDR3 is CASSLVVLRELTDTQYF. The CDR3 region has the DNA TGTGCCAGCAGCTTAGTGGTTTTGCGGGAGTTGACAGATACGCAGTATTTT.

The chain recombines TRBV30 with TRBJ1-2, with D unresolved. The CDR3 extends over 12 amino acids. CDR1 and CDR2 (germline): GTSNPN, SVGIG (reference sequence). V was pared by 0 bases and J by 5 bases, with 7 bases between. CDR3 sequence (DNA): TGTGCCTGGAGTGTACGAGTTTATGGCTACACCTTC. Its protein product is CAWSVRVYGYTF.

The sample holds many counts of this clonotype. This rearrangement joins TRBV11-2 to TRBJ1-1, with D perhaps matching TRBD1 (6 bases). V lost 5 bases to trimming and J lost 0 bases, with 16 bases between them. Germline loops: CDR1 SGHAT, CDR2 FQNNGV. The length of the CDR3 is 16 residues. CDR3 sequence: CASSATLRGMNTEAFF. The CDR3 nucleotides read TGTGCCAGCAGCGCCACCCTAAGGGGGATGAACACTGAAGCTTTCTTT. Using reference TRBV11-2 and TRBJ1-1 for the parts outside the CDR3, the full variable domain is EAGVAQSPRYKIIEKRQSVAFWCNPISGHATLYWYQQILGQGPKLLIQFQNNGVVDDSQLPKDRFSAERLKGVDSTLKIQPAKLEDSAVYLCASSATLRGMNTEAFFGQGTRLTVV.

This clonotype appeared many times. The chain uses TRBV13 and TRBJ2-5, with 10 positions matching TRBD2. Germline V gene lookup returns CDR1 PRHDT and CDR2 FYEKMQ (reference sequence). The CDR3 extends over 16 amino acids. The ends lost 7 bases at V and 4 bases at J; junction bases unmatched: 12. CDR3 region: CASTPGLAGVGETQYF. The DNA of the CDR3 is TGTGCCAGCACCCCAGGGCTAGCGGGAGTAGGAGAGACCCAGTACTTC.

As to this clonotype: Possible read error: a much larger clone is one base away. The chain joins TRBV19 to TRBJ1-1, with 7 positions matching TRBD1. Trimming cost V 6 bases and J 9 bases; bases outside gene matches: 7. Germline V lookup: CDR1 LNHDA, CDR2 SQIVND (reference sequence). The CDR3 runs 12 residues. DNA for the CDR3: TGTGCCAGTAGAGACAGGGTTCGTAAAGCTTTCTTT. This encodes CASRDRVRKAFF.

This clonotype was seen many times. The rearrangement links TRBV5-1 to TRBJ2-3; D gene unclear. CDR1 and CDR2 (germline): SGHRS, YFSETQ. Trimming removed 3 bases from V and 3 bases from J, with 17 bases in between. CDR3 length: 16 residues. CDR3 bases: TGCGCCAGCAGCTCAAGACCTATCACAAGTACAGATACGCAGTATTTT. Its protein product is CASSSRPITSTDTQYF.

The sample holds many counts of this clonotype. The chain links TRBV12-3 or TRBV12-4 to TRBJ1-3, with TRBD1 as a possible D gene (5 bases). V was trimmed by 7 bases and J by 0 bases, leaving 19 bases between them. This CDR3 has 17 residues. CDR3 DNA: TGTGCCAGCAATGGGGCAGGGCCTTACAACTCTGGAAACACCATATATTTT. This codes for CASNGAGPYNSGNTIYF.

This clonotype was detected many times. This rearrangement joins TRBV29-1 to TRBJ2-6; 7 bases agree with TRBD1. The germline gives CDR1 SQVTM, CDR2 ANQGSEA. With 4 bases clipped from V and 0 bases from J, the junction kept 3 bases outside the gene matches. The CDR3 runs to 15 residues. The CDR3 coding sequence is TGCAGCGTTGTGGCAGGGGGCTCTGGGGCCAACGTCCTGACTTTC. Amino acid sequence: CSVVAGGSGANVLTF.

This clonotype appeared many times. The rearrangement uses TRBV6-2 or TRBV6-3 and TRBJ2-3; no firm D call. The CDR3 sequence is 13 residues long. V shed 5 bases and J shed 6 bases, with 12 bases lying between them. The germline V gene encodes CDR1 MNHEY and CDR2 SVGEGT. CDR3 region: CASSTVFGDTQYF. The CDR3 DNA reads as TGTGCCAGCAGTACTGTGTTCGGGGATACGCAGTATTTT.

A remark on this clonotype: Since the CDR3 does not end with the conserved phenylalanine or tryptophan, this likely comes from a read error. V and J are TRBV5-5 and TRBJ2-2; 11 nucleotides match TRBD2. V gave up 0 bases and J gave up 6 bases; unmatched junction bases: 4. Germline assignment: CDR1 SGHKS and CDR2 YYEKEE (reference sequence). The CDR3 sequence is 16 residues long. This chain's CDR3 is CASSLALAGGPGELFL. CDR3 coding DNA: TGTGCCAGCAGCTTGGCCCTAGCGGGAGGCCCCGGGGAGCTGTTTCTT.

The chain carries TRBV27 and TRBJ1-4; D might be TRBD1 (6 bases). Trimming stripped 3 bases from V and 6 bases from J, with 11 bases between. The V gene's germline CDR1 is MNHEY and CDR2 SMNVEV (reference sequence). The CDR3 has 14 residues. The CDR3 nucleotides read TGTGCCAGCAGTTTCAGGGGATGGGATGAAAAACTGTTTTTT. As protein: CASSFRGWDEKLFF.